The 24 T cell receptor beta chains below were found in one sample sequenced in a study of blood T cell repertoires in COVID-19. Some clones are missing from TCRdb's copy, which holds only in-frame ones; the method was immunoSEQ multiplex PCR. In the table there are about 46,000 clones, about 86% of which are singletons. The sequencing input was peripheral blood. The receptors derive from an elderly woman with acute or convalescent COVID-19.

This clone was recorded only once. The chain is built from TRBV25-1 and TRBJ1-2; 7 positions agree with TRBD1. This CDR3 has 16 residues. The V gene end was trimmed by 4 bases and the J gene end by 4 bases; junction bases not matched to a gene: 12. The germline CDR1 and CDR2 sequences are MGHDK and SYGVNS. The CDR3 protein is CASSADFAGTAYGYTF. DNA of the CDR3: TGTGCCAGCAGTGCTGATTTTGCCGGGACAGCCTATGGCTACACCTTC.

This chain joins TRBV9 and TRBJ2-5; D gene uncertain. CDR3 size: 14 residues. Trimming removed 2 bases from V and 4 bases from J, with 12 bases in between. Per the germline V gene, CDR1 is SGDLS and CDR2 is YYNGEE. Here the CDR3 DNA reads TGTGCCAGCAGCGTGATCCCCCTCGGAGAGACCCAGTACTTC. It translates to CASSVIPLGETQYF. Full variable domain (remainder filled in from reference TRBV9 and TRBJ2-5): DSGVTQTPKHLITATGQRVTLRCSPRSGDLSVYWYQQSLDQGLQFLIQYYNGEERAKGNILERFSAQQFPDLHSELNLSSLELGDSALYFCASSVIPLGETQYFGPGTRLLVL.

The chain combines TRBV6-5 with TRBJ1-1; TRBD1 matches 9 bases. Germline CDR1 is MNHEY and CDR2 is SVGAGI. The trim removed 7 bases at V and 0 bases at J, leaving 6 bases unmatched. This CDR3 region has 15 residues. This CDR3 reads CASKGQGRVNTEAFF. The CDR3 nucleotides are TGTGCCAGCAAGGGACAGGGAAGAGTGAACACTGAAGCTTTCTTT.

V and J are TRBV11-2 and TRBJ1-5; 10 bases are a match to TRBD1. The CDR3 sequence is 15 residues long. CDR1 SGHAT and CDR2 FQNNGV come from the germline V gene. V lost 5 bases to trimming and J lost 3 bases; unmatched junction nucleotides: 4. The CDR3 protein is CASSADRGPNQPQHF. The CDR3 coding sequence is TGTGCCAGCAGCGCCGACAGGGGGCCCAATCAGCCCCAGCATTTT.

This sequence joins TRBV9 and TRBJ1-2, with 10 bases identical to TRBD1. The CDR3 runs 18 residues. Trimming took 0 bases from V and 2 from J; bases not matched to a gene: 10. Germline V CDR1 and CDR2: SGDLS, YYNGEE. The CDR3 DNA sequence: TGTGCCAGCAGCGTAGTTTCGGGGACAGGGGAAAAAAACTATGGCTACACCTTC. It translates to CASSVVSGTGEKNYGYTF.

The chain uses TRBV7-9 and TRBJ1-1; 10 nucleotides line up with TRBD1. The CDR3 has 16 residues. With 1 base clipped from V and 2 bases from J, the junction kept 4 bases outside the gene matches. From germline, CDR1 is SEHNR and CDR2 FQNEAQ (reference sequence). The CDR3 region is CASSLEGTGVNTEAFF. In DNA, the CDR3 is TGTGCCAGCAGCTTAGAAGGGACAGGGGTTAACACTGAAGCTTTCTTT.

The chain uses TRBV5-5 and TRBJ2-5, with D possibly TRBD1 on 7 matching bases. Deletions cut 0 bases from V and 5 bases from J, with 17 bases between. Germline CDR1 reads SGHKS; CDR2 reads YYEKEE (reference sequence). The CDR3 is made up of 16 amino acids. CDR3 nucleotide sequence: TGTGCCAGCAGCTTGGCCAGGGGGGTGGGGCGGGAGACCCAGTACTTC. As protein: CASSLARGVGRETQYF. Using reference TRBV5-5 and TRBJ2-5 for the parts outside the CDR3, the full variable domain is DAGVTQSPTHLIKTRGQQVTLRCSPISGHKSVSWYQQVLGQGPQFIFQYYEKEERGRGNFPDRFSARQFPNYSSELNVNALLLGDSALYLCASSLARGVGRETQYFGPGTRLLVL.

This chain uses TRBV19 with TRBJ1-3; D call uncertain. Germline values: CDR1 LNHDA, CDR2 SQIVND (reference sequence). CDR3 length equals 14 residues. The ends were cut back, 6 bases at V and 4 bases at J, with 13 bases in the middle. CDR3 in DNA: TGTGCCAGTAGCAGGCAGGATTTCGGAAACACCATATATTTT. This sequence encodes CASSRQDFGNTIYF.

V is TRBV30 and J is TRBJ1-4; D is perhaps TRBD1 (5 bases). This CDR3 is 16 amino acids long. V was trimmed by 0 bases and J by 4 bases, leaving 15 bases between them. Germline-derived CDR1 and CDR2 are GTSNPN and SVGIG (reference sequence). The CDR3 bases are TGTGCCTGGAGTGTACCCCGGACAACCTATAATGAAAAACTGTTTTTT. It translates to CAWSVPRTTYNEKLFF.

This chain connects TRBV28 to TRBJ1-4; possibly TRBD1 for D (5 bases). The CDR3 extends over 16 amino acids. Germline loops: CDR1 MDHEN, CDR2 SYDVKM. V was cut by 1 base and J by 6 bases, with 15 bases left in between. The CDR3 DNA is TGTGCCAGCAGTTTATCAAGGGGAAGGGTTTATGAAAAACTGTTTTTT. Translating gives CASSLSRGRVYEKLFF.

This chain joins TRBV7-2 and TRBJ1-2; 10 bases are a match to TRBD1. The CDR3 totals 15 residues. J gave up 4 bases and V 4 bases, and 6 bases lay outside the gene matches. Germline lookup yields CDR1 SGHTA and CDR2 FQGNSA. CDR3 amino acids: CASSSRTGGTYGYTF. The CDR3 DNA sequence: TGTGCCAGCAGCTCAAGGACAGGGGGTACCTATGGCTACACCTTC.

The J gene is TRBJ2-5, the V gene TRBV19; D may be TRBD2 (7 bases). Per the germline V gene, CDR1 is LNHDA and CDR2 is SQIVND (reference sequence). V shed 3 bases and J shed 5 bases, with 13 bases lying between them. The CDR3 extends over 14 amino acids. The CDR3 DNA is TGTGCCAGTAGTATTAGGGGGGGCCTTGAGACCCAGTACTTC. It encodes CASSIRGGLETQYF.

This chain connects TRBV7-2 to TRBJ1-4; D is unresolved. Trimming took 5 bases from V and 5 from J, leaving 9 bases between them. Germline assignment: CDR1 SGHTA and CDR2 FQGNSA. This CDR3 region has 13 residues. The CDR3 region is CASSPGLNEKLFF. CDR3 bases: TGTGCCAGCAGCCCTGGGCTGAATGAAAAACTGTTTTTT.

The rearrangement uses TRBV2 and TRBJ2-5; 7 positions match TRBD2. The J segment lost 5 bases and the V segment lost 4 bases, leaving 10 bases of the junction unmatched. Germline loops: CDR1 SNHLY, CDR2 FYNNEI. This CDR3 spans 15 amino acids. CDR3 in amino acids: CASSVLGGEWETQYF. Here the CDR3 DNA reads TGTGCCAGCAGTGTATTGGGGGGGGAATGGGAGACCCAGTACTTC.

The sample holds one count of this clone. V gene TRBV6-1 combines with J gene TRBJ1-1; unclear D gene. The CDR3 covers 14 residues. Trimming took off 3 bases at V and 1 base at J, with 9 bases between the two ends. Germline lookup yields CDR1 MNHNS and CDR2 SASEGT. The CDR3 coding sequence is TGTGCCAGCAGTGACACTAAAGGGAACACTGAAGCTTTCTTT. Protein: CASSDTKGNTEAFF.

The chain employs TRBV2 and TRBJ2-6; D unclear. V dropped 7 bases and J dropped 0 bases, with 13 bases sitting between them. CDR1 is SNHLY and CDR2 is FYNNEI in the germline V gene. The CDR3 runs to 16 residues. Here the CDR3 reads CASNQALSSGANVLTF. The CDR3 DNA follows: TGTGCCAGCAACCAGGCGTTAAGCTCTGGGGCCAACGTCCTGACTTTC.

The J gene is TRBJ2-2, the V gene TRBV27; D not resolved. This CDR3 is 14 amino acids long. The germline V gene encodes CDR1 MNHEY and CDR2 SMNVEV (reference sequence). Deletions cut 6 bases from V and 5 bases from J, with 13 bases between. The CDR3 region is CASSPDWVTGELFF. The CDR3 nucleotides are TGTGCCAGCAGCCCCGACTGGGTTACCGGGGAGCTGTTTTTT.

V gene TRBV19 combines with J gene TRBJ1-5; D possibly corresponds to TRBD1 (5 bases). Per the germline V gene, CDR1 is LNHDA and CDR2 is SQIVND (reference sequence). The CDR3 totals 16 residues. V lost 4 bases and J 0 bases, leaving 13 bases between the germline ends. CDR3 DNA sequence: TGTGCCAGTAGTACCTGGACAAGTTATAGCAATCAGCCCCAGCATTTT. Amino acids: CASSTWTSYSNQPQHF. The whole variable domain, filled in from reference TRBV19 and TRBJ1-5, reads DGGITQSPKYLFRKEGQNVTLSCEQNLNHDAMYWYRQDPGQGLRLIYYSQIVNDFQKGDIAEGYSVSREKKESFPLTVTSAQKNPTAFYLCASSTWTSYSNQPQHFGDGTRLSIL.

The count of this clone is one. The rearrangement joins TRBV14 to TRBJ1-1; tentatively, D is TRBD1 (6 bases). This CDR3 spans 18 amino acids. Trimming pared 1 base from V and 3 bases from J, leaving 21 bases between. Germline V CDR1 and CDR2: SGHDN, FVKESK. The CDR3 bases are TGTGCCAGCAGCCAAGGGGGAGTGCAGGGGATATGGTACACTGAAGCTTTCTTT. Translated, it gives CASSQGGVQGIWYTEAFF.

The CDR3 DNA sequence: TGCGCCAGCAGCTTGGAACAGGGGGCTCTGGATGAGCAGTTCTTC. Translation: CASSLEQGALDEQFF. This sequence joins TRBV5-1 and TRBJ2-1; TRBD1 matches 9 bases. J gave up 8 bases and V 0 bases, and 6 bases lay outside the gene matches. Germline CDR1 SGHRS, CDR2 YFSETQ. This CDR3 spans 15 amino acids. Based on the CDR3 plus reference TRBV5-1 and TRBJ2-1, the full variable domain is KAGVTQTPRYLIKTRGQQVTLSCSPISGHRSVSWYQQTPGQGLQFLFEYFSETQRNKGNFPGRFSGRQFSNSRSEMNVSTLELGDSALYLCASSLEQGALDEQFFGPGTRLTVL.

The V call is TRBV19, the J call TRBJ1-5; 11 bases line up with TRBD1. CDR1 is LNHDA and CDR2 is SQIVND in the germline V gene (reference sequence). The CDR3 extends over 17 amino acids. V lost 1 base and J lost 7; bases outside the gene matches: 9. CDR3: CASSIGQGQGVTQPQHF. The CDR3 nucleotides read TGTGCCAGTAGTATAGGGCAGGGACAGGGGGTTACCCAGCCCCAGCATTTT.

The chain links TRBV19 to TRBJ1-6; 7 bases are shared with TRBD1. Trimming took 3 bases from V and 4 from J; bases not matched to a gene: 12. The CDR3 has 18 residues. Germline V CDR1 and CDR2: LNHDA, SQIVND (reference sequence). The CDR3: CASSIVWQGVSYNSPLHF. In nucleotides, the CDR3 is TGTGCCAGTAGTATCGTTTGGCAGGGGGTGTCTTATAATTCACCCCTCCACTTT.

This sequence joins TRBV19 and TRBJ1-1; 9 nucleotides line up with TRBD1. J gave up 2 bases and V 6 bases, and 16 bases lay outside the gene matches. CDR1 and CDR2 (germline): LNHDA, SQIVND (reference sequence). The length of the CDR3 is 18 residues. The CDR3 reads CASRNSMGQGRGNTEAFF. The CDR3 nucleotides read TGTGCCAGTAGAAACAGTATGGGACAGGGTCGGGGCAACACTGAAGCTTTCTTT.

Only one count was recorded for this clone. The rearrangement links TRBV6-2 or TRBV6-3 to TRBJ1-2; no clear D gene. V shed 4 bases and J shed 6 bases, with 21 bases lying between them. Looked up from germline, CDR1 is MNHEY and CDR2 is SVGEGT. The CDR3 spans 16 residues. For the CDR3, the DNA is TGTGCCAGCAGTTTAGGTGGGCCAGATAAGGTCGATGGCTACACCTTC. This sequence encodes CASSLGGPDKVDGYTF.